The next 10 T cell receptor beta chains were all read from a single sample in a study of blood T cell repertoires in COVID-19. TCRdb's copy holds only in-frame clones and misses some; the assay was immunoSEQ multiplex PCR. This sample has under 300,000 clones, with approximately 90% found just once. Sequencing input: peripheral blood. These receptors were obtained from a woman aged 40 to 50 who had recovered from COVID-19.

This chain joins TRBV3-1 (or the pseudogene TRBV3-2) and TRBJ2-6; D uncertain. There are 18 residues in the CDR3. In germline, CDR1 is LGHDT, CDR2 YNNKEL (reference sequence). Trimming left V 0 bases short and J 0 bases short, with 12 bases between. The CDR3 coding sequence is TGTGCCAGCAGCCAAGAAGGCAGGATGGTCTCTGGGGCCAACGTCCTGACTTTC. Its protein is CASSQEGRMVSGANVLTF.

The table lists this clone with a few counts. This sequence joins TRBV3-1 (or the pseudogene TRBV3-2) and TRBJ1-5, with a possible D match to TRBD1 (5 bases). The CDR3 is 16 residues long. The V end was cut by 3 bases, the J end by 2 bases, with 14 bases between. Germline lookup yields CDR1 LGHDT and CDR2 YNNKEL (reference sequence). The CDR3 spells CASSQTNIGGNQPQHF. The CDR3 nucleotides read TGTGCCAGCAGCCAGACAAACATAGGGGGCAATCAGCCCCAGCATTTT.

The V call is TRBV5-4, the J call TRBJ2-3, with D possibly matching TRBD1 (6 bases). Germline V lookup: CDR1 SGHNT, CDR2 YYREEE (reference sequence). The CDR3 is made up of 14 amino acids. Trimming cost V 4 bases and J 2 bases, with 11 bases left between them. As DNA, the CDR3 is TGTGCCAGCAGCCCAGGACAGCTCACAGATACGCAGTATTTT. It encodes CASSPGQLTDTQYF.

The chain joins TRBV7-2 to TRBJ2-2; D is perhaps TRBD1 (5 bases). Trimming removed 3 bases at V and 6 bases at J, with 5 bases between. The CDR3 spans 12 residues. CDR1 is SGHTA and CDR2 is FQGNSA in the germline V gene. The CDR3 sequence is CASSLGPGELFF. In DNA, the CDR3 is TGTGCCAGCAGCTTGGGGCCCGGGGAGCTGTTTTTT.

The rearrangement joins TRBV5-1 to TRBJ1-1; D gene unclear. Germline assignment: CDR1 SGHRS and CDR2 YFSETQ. The CDR3 consists of 15 residues. V was shortened by 4 bases and J by 0 bases, with 13 bases between the two germline ends. Here the CDR3 DNA reads TGCGCCAGCAGCCAGGCTGAGGGCTTGAACACTGAAGCTTTCTTT. Translating gives CASSQAEGLNTEAFF.

The chain carries TRBV28 and TRBJ2-1, with TRBD1 as a possible D gene (6 bases). The germline V gene encodes CDR1 MDHEN and CDR2 SYDVKM. This CDR3 has 15 residues. The V gene lost 1 base and the J gene lost 5 bases, with 12 bases spanning the gap. The CDR3 is CASSLFRTVNNEQFF. Written as DNA, the CDR3 is TGTGCCAGCAGTTTATTCAGGACAGTCAACAATGAGCAGTTCTTC.

The chain recombines TRBV19 with TRBJ1-1; 8 nucleotides line up with TRBD1. CDR3 length equals 13 residues. Germline loops: CDR1 LNHDA, CDR2 SQIVND (reference sequence). J lost 6 bases, V lost 3 bases, and 3 bases had no gene match. In DNA, the CDR3 is TGTGCCAGTAGTATGGACAGGGTGGCTGAAGCTTTCTTT. Protein product: CASSMDRVAEAFF.

This clone occurred a few times. The chain combines TRBV27 with TRBJ2-3; 11 nucleotides agree with TRBD2. V gave up 5 bases and J gave up 5 bases; unmatched junction bases: 9. The CDR3 has 16 amino acids. Germline V lookup: CDR1 MNHEY, CDR2 SMNVEV (reference sequence). The CDR3 loop is CASSARGSGRGDTQYF. The DNA for the CDR3 is TGTGCCAGCAGTGCCCGGGGTAGCGGGAGGGGAGATACGCAGTATTTT.

This clone was seen just once. The gene calls are TRBV3-1 (or the pseudogene TRBV3-2) and TRBJ2-5, with 10 bases lining up with TRBD1. CDR3 length: 16 amino acids. From germline, CDR1 is LGHDT and CDR2 YNNKEL (reference sequence). V trimming: 5 bases; J trimming: 5 bases; junction bases outside the gene matches: 11. The CDR3 DNA is TGTGCCAGCAGCTCGACGTGGGACAGGGGAGTCGAGACCCAGTACTTC. This encodes CASSSTWDRGVETQYF.

This clone appeared once. This rearrangement joins TRBV5-1 to TRBJ1-4, with D hard to call. Germline loops: CDR1 SGHRS, CDR2 YFSETQ. V lost 4 bases and J lost 8, with 15 bases in between. This CDR3 is built from 14 residues. In nucleotides, the CDR3 is TGCGCCAGCAGCCCCAGGTCTTCCGGAGAAAAACTGTTTTTT. The encoded protein is CASSPRSSGEKLFF.